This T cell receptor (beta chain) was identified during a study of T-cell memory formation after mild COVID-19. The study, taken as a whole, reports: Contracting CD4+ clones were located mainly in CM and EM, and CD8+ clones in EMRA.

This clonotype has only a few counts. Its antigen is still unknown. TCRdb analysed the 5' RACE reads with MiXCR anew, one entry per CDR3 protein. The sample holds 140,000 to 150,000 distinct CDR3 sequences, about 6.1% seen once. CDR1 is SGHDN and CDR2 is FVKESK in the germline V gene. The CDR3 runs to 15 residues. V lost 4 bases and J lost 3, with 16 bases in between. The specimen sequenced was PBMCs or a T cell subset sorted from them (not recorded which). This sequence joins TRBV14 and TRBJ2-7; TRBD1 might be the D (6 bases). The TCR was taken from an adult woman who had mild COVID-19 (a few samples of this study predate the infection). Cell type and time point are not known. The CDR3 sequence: CASSLTPRGDYEQYF. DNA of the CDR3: TGTGCCAGCAGCCTAACGCCCAGGGGCGACTACGAGCAGTACTTC.